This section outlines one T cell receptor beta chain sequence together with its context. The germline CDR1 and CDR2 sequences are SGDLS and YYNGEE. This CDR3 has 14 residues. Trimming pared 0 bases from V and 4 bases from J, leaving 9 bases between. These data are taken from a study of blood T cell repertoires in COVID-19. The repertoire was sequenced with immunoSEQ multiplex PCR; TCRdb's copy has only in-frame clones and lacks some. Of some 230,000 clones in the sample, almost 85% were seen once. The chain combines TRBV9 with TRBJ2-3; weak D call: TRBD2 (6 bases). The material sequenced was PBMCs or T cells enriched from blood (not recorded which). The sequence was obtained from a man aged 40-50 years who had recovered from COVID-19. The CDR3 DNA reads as TGTGCCAGCAGCGTAGAAGGGGAGGCAGATACGCAGTATTTT. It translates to CASSVEGEADTQYF. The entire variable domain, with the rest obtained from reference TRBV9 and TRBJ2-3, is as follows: DSGVTQTPKHLITATGQRVTLRCSPRSGDLSVYWYQQSLDQGLQFLIQYYNGEERAKGNILERFSAQQFPDLHSELNLSSLELGDSALYFCASSVEGEADTQYFGPGTRLTVL.